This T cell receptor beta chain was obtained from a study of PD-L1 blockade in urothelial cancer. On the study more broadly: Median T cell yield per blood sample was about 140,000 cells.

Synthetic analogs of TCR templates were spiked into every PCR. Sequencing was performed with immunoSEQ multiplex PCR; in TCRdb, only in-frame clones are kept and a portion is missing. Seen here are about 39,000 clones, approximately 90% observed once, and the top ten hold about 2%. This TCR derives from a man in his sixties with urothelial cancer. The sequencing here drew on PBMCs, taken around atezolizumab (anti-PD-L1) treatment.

In DNA, the CDR3 is TGTGCCAGCAGCTCTCAGGGCGCGAACATTCAGTACTTC. Encoded protein: CASSSQGANIQYF. The chain links TRBV5-4 to TRBJ2-4, with D possibly being TRBD1 (5 bases). The CDR3 covers 13 residues. Germline V gene sequence: CDR1 SGHNT, CDR2 YYREEE (reference sequence). V was trimmed by 3 bases and J by 7 bases, leaving 11 bases between them. Drawing the rest from reference TRBV5-4 and TRBJ2-4, the complete variable domain is ETGVTQSPTHLIKTRGQQVTLRCSSQSGHNTVSWYQQALGQGPQFIFQYYREEENGRGNFPPRFSGLQFPNYSSELNVNALELDDSALYLCASSSQGANIQYFGAGTRLSVL.